The rows below give T cell receptor beta chains drawn from one sample of a study of blood T cell repertoires in COVID-19. The assay was immunoSEQ multiplex PCR, and TCRdb's table has in-frame clones only and misses some. This sample has around 310,000 clones; about 90% occur once, and the top ten carry roughly 1%. Material: peripheral blood. The receptors come from a woman between 35 and 50 years old with COVID-19, enrolled during active disease. CDR3s include the opening cysteine and the closing phenylalanine or tryptophan. Fields, in order: V gene, CDR3 protein.

TRBV6-4 CASSEGAPTDTQYF
TRBV6-5 CASSYQGTAALYGYTF
TRBV9 CASSVERNRPSGYTF
TRBV18 CASSNRGANTEAFF
TRBV5-1 CASSPSLQADTQYF
TRBV7-2 CASSVSTGTQETQYF
TRBV9 CASSGTGMSSYNSPLHF
TRBV7-8 CASSLLGGLSYNEQFF
TRBV5-1 CASSLPGRGLAASREQFF
TRBV6-5 CASSYSGTHSYEQYF
TRBV27 CASTLGGHPTRGKNSPLHF
TRBV19 CASSIGGTSTDTQYF
TRBV9 CASSVGSDYGYTF
TRBV27 CASSPRTVNSPLHF
TRBV7-2 CASSLGGGIGEQYF
TRBV5-5 CASREGDLYFYEQYF
TRBV6-5 CASSYRRTGELFF
TRBV4-3 CASSQDTQDRAFRAFF
TRBV3-1/TRBV3-2 CASSQAHLRDTEAFF
TRBV16 CASSQRWTGGNNSPLHF
TRBV5-6 CASRPDISGANVLTF
TRBV9 CASSVDPSSNTQYF